This entry lists 26 T cell receptor beta chains sequenced from one sample in a study of T cell changes during pregnancy in multiple sclerosis. TCRdb's table, derived via immunoSEQ multiplex PCR, lists solely in-frame clones and lacks some. This table holds roughly 48,000 clones, around 94% found once. The sequences come from CD4+ T cells from peripheral blood mononuclear cells, collected in the third trimester of pregnancy. These receptors came from a female donor with multiple sclerosis, enrolled in a pregnancy study.

The V gene is TRBV11-1, the J gene TRBJ2-7, with D possibly being TRBD1 (5 bases). CDR1 and CDR2 (germline): SGHAT, FQDESV (reference sequence). The CDR3 consists of 15 residues. The V and J ends lost 1 base and 3 bases respectively, with 13 bases between them. The CDR3 sequence is CASSLEGSANYEQYF. Written as DNA, the CDR3 is TGTGCCAGCAGCTTAGAGGGGTCAGCAAACTACGAGCAGTACTTC.

The gene calls are TRBV18 and TRBJ1-1, with D possibly being TRBD1 (5 bases). CDR3 length: 15 amino acids. V lost 3 bases, J lost 1 base, and 12 bases lay in between. The germline V gene encodes CDR1 KGHSH and CDR2 LQKENI. The DNA of the CDR3 is TGTGCCAGCTCACCGGGGCATGACGGGAACACTGAAGCTTTCTTT. Amino acids: CASSPGHDGNTEAFF.

The gene calls are TRBV30 and TRBJ2-1; 8 positions match TRBD1. CDR3 length: 15 residues. Germline V lookup: CDR1 GTSNPN, CDR2 SVGIG (reference sequence). V lost 4 bases, J lost 2 bases, and 7 bases stayed unmatched. The CDR3 loop reads CAWILDRGPYNEQFF. The DNA for the CDR3 is TGTGCCTGGATTCTTGACAGGGGTCCCTACAATGAGCAGTTCTTC.

This clone appeared a single time. The rearrangement uses TRBV7-6 and TRBJ2-3, with D possibly TRBD1 on 7 matching bases. CDR3 length: 14 amino acids. V was shortened by 2 bases and J by 5 bases, with 11 bases between the two germline ends. Per germline, CDR1 SGHVS and CDR2 FNYEAQ. The CDR3 bases are TGTGCCAGCAGCTTAAGCAGGGGGGTAGATACGCAGTATTTT. Translation gives CASSLSRGVDTQYF.

The chain combines TRBV27 with TRBJ2-1, with D perhaps TRBD2 (6 bases). The CDR3 is made up of 14 amino acids. CDR1 is MNHEY, CDR2 SMNVEV, per germline (reference sequence). The V end lost 3 bases, the J end lost 7 bases, and 13 bases lay between the germline ends. The CDR3 here is CASSFPSGTNEQFF. In DNA form, the CDR3 reads TGTGCCAGCAGTTTCCCCTCCGGGACTAATGAGCAGTTCTTC.

This chain joins TRBV5-4 and TRBJ2-5; 7 bases match TRBD2. Germline V lookup: CDR1 SGHNT, CDR2 YYREEE (reference sequence). V lost 0 bases to trimming and J lost 4 bases; unmatched junction nucleotides: 6. The length of the CDR3 is 15 residues. CDR3 DNA: TGTGCCAGCAGCTTGGGGGGCGGGGGTCGAGAGACCCAGTACTTC. Its protein is CASSLGGGGRETQYF.

The chain joins TRBV11-3 to TRBJ2-2, with 12 positions matching TRBD1. The germline CDR1 and CDR2 sequences are SGHNT and YENEEA. The CDR3 spans 17 residues. With 5 bases clipped from V and 4 bases from J, the junction kept 8 bases outside the gene matches. The CDR3 spells CASSPGGTGGPTGELFF. In DNA form, the CDR3 reads TGTGCCAGCAGCCCGGGTGGGACAGGGGGCCCCACCGGGGAGCTGTTTTTT.

The V gene is TRBV7-7, the J gene TRBJ2-2; TRBD2 might be the D (7 bases). This CDR3 spans 16 amino acids. Germline CDR1 reads SSHAT; CDR2 reads FNYEAQ (reference sequence). V lost 5 bases and J 4 bases, leaving 17 bases between the germline ends. The CDR3 DNA follows: TGTGCCAGCAGCCCCTGGGGGGGGCAATCCACCGGGGAGCTGTTTTTT. Translation gives CASSPWGGQSTGELFF.

The gene calls are TRBV7-2 and TRBJ2-7, with TRBD2 as a possible D gene (5 bases). There are 15 residues in the CDR3. CDR1 and CDR2 from the germline V gene are SGHTA and FQGNSA. Trimming took 2 bases from V and 4 from J, leaving 15 bases between them. CDR3 amino acids: CASSLYIGGLYEQYF. CDR3 coding DNA: TGTGCCAGCAGCTTATATATCGGAGGTCTTTACGAGCAGTACTTC.

V gene TRBV5-5 combines with J gene TRBJ1-1; D is ambiguous. The CDR3 extends over 12 amino acids. Germline loops: CDR1 SGHKS, CDR2 YYEKEE (reference sequence). V gave up 3 bases and J gave up 7 bases, with 10 bases separating them. CDR3 loop: CASSSSTSEAFF. The CDR3 DNA reads as TGTGCCAGCAGCTCATCTACGAGTGAAGCTTTCTTT.

This clone was recorded a few times. V gene TRBV30 combines with J gene TRBJ1-1, with D possibly matching TRBD1 (5 bases). Germline V gene data show CDR1 as GTSNPN and CDR2 as SVGIG (reference sequence). CDR3 length equals 16 residues. V lost 2 bases, J lost 1 base, and 17 bases lay in between. The DNA for the CDR3 is TGTGCCTGGAGTCCCGGAGGGGCCTCGACGAACACTGAAGCTTTCTTT. Translation: CAWSPGGASTNTEAFF.

The chain is built from TRBV19 and TRBJ2-5, with 12 bases aligning to TRBD1. Trimming at V came to 5 bases and at J to 5 bases, leaving 9 bases not matched to a gene. Germline values: CDR1 LNHDA, CDR2 SQIVND (reference sequence). The CDR3 totals 16 residues. The CDR3 nucleotides read TGTGCCAGTAGTGTCTCGGGACAGGGGGCTTCTGAGACCCAGTACTTC. This translates into CASSVSGQGASETQYF.

The CDR3 coding sequence is TGTGCCAGTAGTGTCTTTAGACAGCTAAGCAATCAGCCCCAGCATTTT. It translates to CASSVFRQLSNQPQHF. The rearrangement uses TRBV19 and TRBJ1-5; possible D gene TRBD1, 5 bases. The germline gives CDR1 LNHDA, CDR2 SQIVND (reference sequence). This CDR3 is 16 amino acids long. Trimming cost V 5 bases and J 1 base, with 15 bases left between them. The entire variable domain, with the rest obtained from reference TRBV19 and TRBJ1-5, is as follows: DGGITQSPKYLFRKEGQNVTLSCEQNLNHDAMYWYRQDPGQGLRLIYYSQIVNDFQKGDIAEGYSVSREKKESFPLTVTSAQKNPTAFYLCASSVFRQLSNQPQHFGDGTRLSIL.

J is TRBJ2-3 and V is TRBV7-3; D is perhaps TRBD2 (6 bases). Trimming cost V 5 bases and J 2 bases, with 20 bases left between them. The CDR3 is 17 amino acids. CDR1 and CDR2 (germline): SGHTA, FQGTGA. DNA for the CDR3: TGTGCCAGCAGCCCCGGAACTTCGGGACTTCTCACAGATACGCAGTATTTT. Protein sequence: CASSPGTSGLLTDTQYF.

The chain couples TRBV5-4 to TRBJ2-3; possibly TRBD1 for D (6 bases). Trimming left V 6 bases short and J 4 bases short, with 21 bases between. The CDR3 is 16 amino acids. Germline V CDR1 and CDR2: SGHNT, YYREEE (reference sequence). CDR3 in DNA: TGTGCCAGCACCCACCCCGGGCAGGGGACCCCAGATACGCAGTATTTT. It encodes CASTHPGQGTPDTQYF.

This rearrangement joins TRBV28 to TRBJ1-2; D unclear. Trimming shortened V by 2 bases and J by 4 bases, and 11 bases separated the two germline ends. Germline values: CDR1 MDHEN, CDR2 SYDVKM. There are 14 residues in the CDR3. CDR3 residues: CASSLPGLAYGYTF. The CDR3 DNA follows: TGTGCCAGCAGTTTACCGGGCCTAGCCTATGGCTACACCTTC.

This chain uses TRBV19 with TRBJ2-1; 16 nucleotides match TRBD2. V was clipped by 1 base and J by 7 bases; unmatched bases: 7. The CDR3 runs 18 residues. CDR1 and CDR2 from the germline V gene are LNHDA and SQIVND (reference sequence). This CDR3 reads CASSIVGTSGGARNEQFF. The CDR3 DNA follows: TGTGCCAGTAGTATAGTTGGGACTAGCGGGGGGGCGCGGAATGAGCAGTTCTTC.

The rearrangement joins TRBV30 to TRBJ2-7; TRBD2 aligns across 8 bases. Germline-derived CDR1 and CDR2 are GTSNPN and SVGIG (reference sequence). J was trimmed by 4 bases and V by 8 bases; bases with no gene match: 7. The CDR3 consists of 12 residues. The CDR3 sequence: CAQQRGNYEQYF. The CDR3 DNA follows: TGTGCCCAACAGCGGGGGAATTACGAGCAGTACTTC.

The rearrangement links TRBV6-4 to TRBJ1-5, with a possible D match to TRBD1 (6 bases). Germline CDR1 reads MRHNA; CDR2 reads SNTAGT. The CDR3 is 14 amino acids. Trimming cost V 0 bases and J 7 bases, with 10 bases left between them. DNA for the CDR3: TGTGCCAGCAGTGACTCAGGGGGAGGGCAGCCCCAGCATTTT. It yields the protein CASSDSGGGQPQHF.

The CDR3 nucleotides read TGTGCCAGCAGCCTGACTCCCTGGCGGAGCTCCTACAATGAGCAGTTCTTC. This codes for CASSLTPWRSSYNEQFF. The chain carries TRBV28 and TRBJ2-1; no clear D gene. The germline gives CDR1 MDHEN, CDR2 SYDVKM. V shed 6 bases and J shed 0 bases, with 18 bases lying between them. The CDR3 has 17 residues.

This chain joins TRBV25-1 and TRBJ2-7; 9 bases are shared with TRBD1. J lost 6 bases, V lost 0 bases, and 6 bases had no gene match. Germline V gives CDR1 MGHDK, CDR2 SYGVNS. The CDR3 totals 15 residues. As DNA, the CDR3 is TGTGCCAGCAGTGAATATGGACAGGGGAGGGTCGAGCAGTACTTC. Translated, it gives CASSEYGQGRVEQYF.

This sequence joins TRBV2 and TRBJ1-2, with 9 bases that match TRBD1. The CDR3 spans 14 residues. The V gene's germline CDR1 is SNHLY and CDR2 FYNNEI. Unmatched junction bases numbered 5, after V lost 5 bases and J lost 4 bases. CDR3 loop: CASSRTGVSYGYTF. The CDR3 bases are TGTGCCAGCAGTCGGACAGGGGTGAGCTATGGCTACACCTTC.

The chain carries TRBV9 and TRBJ2-5; 7 bases agree with TRBD1. Trimming at V came to 4 bases and at J to 7 bases, leaving 10 bases not matched to a gene. Germline assignment: CDR1 SGDLS and CDR2 YYNGEE. The CDR3 contains 14 residues. The CDR3 spells CASSPRTGAGTQYF. The CDR3 bases are TGTGCCAGCAGCCCCAGAACAGGGGCTGGGACCCAGTACTTC. The full variable domain, its missing parts supplied by reference TRBV9 and TRBJ2-5, is DSGVTQTPKHLITATGQRVTLRCSPRSGDLSVYWYQQSLDQGLQFLIQYYNGEERAKGNILERFSAQQFPDLHSELNLSSLELGDSALYFCASSPRTGAGTQYFGPGTRLLVL.

The chain links TRBV28 to TRBJ2-1, with TRBD2 identical over 15 bases. J lost 2 bases, V lost 4 bases, and 12 bases had no gene match. This CDR3 region has 20 residues. CDR1 is MDHEN, CDR2 SYDVKM, per germline. CDR3 residues: CASSSVHGTSGGPTYNEQFF. The CDR3 nucleotides are TGTGCCAGCAGTTCCGTTCATGGGACTAGCGGGGGGCCCACCTACAATGAGCAGTTCTTC.

The V call is TRBV2, the J call TRBJ2-5, with D perhaps TRBD2 (5 bases). The germline gives CDR1 SNHLY, CDR2 FYNNEI. This CDR3 spans 13 amino acids. V was shortened by 6 bases and J by 5 bases, with 13 bases between the two germline ends. The CDR3 sequence: CASRPDWEETQYF. In nucleotides, the CDR3 is TGTGCCAGCAGGCCAGATTGGGAGGAGACCCAGTACTTC.

This chain joins TRBV5-1 and TRBJ2-5; D might be TRBD2 (7 bases). This CDR3 comprises 14 residues. CDR1 and CDR2 (germline): SGHRS, YFSETQ. The V gene lost 4 bases and the J gene lost 5 bases, with 15 bases spanning the gap. CDR3 in DNA: TGCGCCAGCAGCCACCTTGAGGGGGGGGAGACCCAGTACTTC. Amino acids: CASSHLEGGETQYF.